Presented here are 17 T cell receptor beta chains from one specimen sequenced in a study of human T cells and chemical hapten exposure. TCRdb reprocessed the RACE reads via MiXCR and lists one record per CDR3 protein. The top ten hold around 3.1% of the sample, which has some 99,000 distinct CDR3 sequences, about a tenth seen once. As to time point: patch test 2, 6 weeks after DPC sensitization. Treatment of the sample: therapeutic diphenylcyclopropenone sensitization with weekly scalp DPC. The material was whole blood, obtained in connection with sensitization to the hapten diphenylcyclopropenone (DPC). All receptors come from a middle-aged woman with alopecia areata. Some clones in this sample may be carry-over from other donors' samples.

In this sample, this clonotype turned up a few times. The chain carries TRBV6-5 and TRBJ2-3; TRBD2 agrees at 7 bases. The CDR3 extends over 19 amino acids. J gave up 0 bases and V 3 bases, and 15 bases lay outside the gene matches. The germline V gene encodes CDR1 MNHEY and CDR2 SVGAGI. CDR3: CASSYRRGSEPSSTDTQYF. Here the CDR3 DNA reads TGTGCCAGCAGTTATCGGCGGGGGTCCGAACCCTCTAGCACAGATACGCAGTATTTT.

This clonotype has more than one count but fewer than ten. The chain joins TRBV7-2 to TRBJ2-5, with D possibly matching TRBD2 (5 bases). Germline values: CDR1 SGHTA, CDR2 FQGNSA. The CDR3 length is 14 residues. Trimming cost V 4 bases and J 9 bases, with 18 bases left between them. The CDR3 sequence is CASSSRWTERAQYF. The CDR3 coding sequence is TGTGCCAGCAGCTCAAGGTGGACGGAGAGGGCCCAGTACTTC.

This sequence joins TRBV6-6 and TRBJ2-3, with 7 bases fitting TRBD1. The CDR3 length is 13 residues. The V gene's germline CDR1 is MNHNY and CDR2 SVGAGI (reference sequence). The V segment lost 3 bases and the J segment 4 bases; nucleotides outside the gene matches: 1. This CDR3 is CASSYQGADTQYF. The CDR3 coding sequence is TGTGCCAGCAGTTATCAGGGGGCAGATACGCAGTATTTT.

The rearrangement joins TRBV5-6 to TRBJ2-5; D may match TRBD1 or TRBD2 (5 bases each). The V gene lost 4 bases and the J gene lost 1 base, with 11 bases spanning the gap. The CDR3 runs to 14 residues. Looked up from germline, CDR1 is SGHDT and CDR2 is YYEEEE. The CDR3 is CASSQGEFQETQYF. The CDR3 nucleotides are TGTGCCAGCAGCCAGGGAGAATTCCAAGAGACCCAGTACTTC. Filled out from reference TRBV5-6 and TRBJ2-5, the complete variable domain reads DAGVTQSPTHLIKTRGQQVTLRCSPKSGHDTVSWYQQALGQGPQFIFQYYEEEERQRGNFPDRFSGHQFPNYSSELNVNALLLGDSALYLCASSQGEFQETQYFGPGTRLLVL.

The J gene is TRBJ2-3, the V gene TRBV2; 8 bases are shared with TRBD2. Germline-derived CDR1 and CDR2 are SNHLY and FYNNEI. With V trimmed by 4 bases and J by 3 bases, 6 bases remained unmatched. This CDR3 is built from 15 residues. The CDR3 spells CASSGPGGPTDTQYF. CDR3 bases: TGTGCCAGCAGTGGCCCGGGGGGGCCGACAGATACGCAGTATTTT. Full variable domain (rest looked up from reference TRBV2 and TRBJ2-3): EPEVTQTPSHQVTQMGQEVILRCVPISNHLYFYWYRQILGQKVEFLVSFYNNEISEKSEIFDDQFSVERPDGSNFTLKIRSTKLEDSAMYFCASSGPGGPTDTQYFGPGTRLTVL.

The table lists this clonotype with many counts. V is TRBV28 and J is TRBJ2-1; a possible D gene is TRBD1 (6 bases). The germline V and J ends were trimmed by 6 bases and 3 bases, with 9 bases remaining between them. The CDR3 has 13 amino acids. Germline V gene sequence: CDR1 MDHEN, CDR2 SYDVKM. The CDR3 sequence: CASREQGYNEQFF. CDR3 nucleotides: TGTGCCAGCAGAGAACAGGGCTACAATGAGCAGTTCTTC.

This clonotype was found many times. The chain employs TRBV7-2 and TRBJ1-6; 10 nucleotides align to TRBD1. This CDR3 contains 16 residues. The germline V gene has CDR1 SGHTA and CDR2 FQGNSA. V lost 5 bases and J lost 5; bases outside the gene matches: 6. The CDR3, as DNA: TGTGCCAGCAGCCAGAGGGGACAGGGGAATAATTCACCCCTCCACTTT. Protein product: CASSQRGQGNNSPLHF.

CDR3 nucleotide sequence: TGTGCCAGCAGCTCTGCTTGGCGGGGGGGTTCGGATGAGCAGTTCTTC. Its protein is CASSSAWRGGSDEQFF. This rearrangement joins TRBV12-3 or TRBV12-4 to TRBJ2-1, with 9 nucleotides matching TRBD2. This CDR3 is 16 amino acids long. V dropped 6 bases and J dropped 8; count of bases not matched to a gene: 14.

The table lists this clonotype with many counts. The V and J genes are TRBV9 and TRBJ1-2, with a tentative D call TRBD1 (5 bases). The CDR3 loop spans 13 amino acids. V dropped 0 bases and J dropped 6 bases, with 9 bases sitting between them. The germline V gene has CDR1 SGDLS and CDR2 YYNGEE. CDR3 bases: TGTGCCAGCAGCGTAGCTGGGGGGGATGGCTACACCTTC. This encodes CASSVAGGDGYTF.

The CDR3, as DNA: TGCAGTGCTAGACAGGGAAGCTCCTACAATGAGCAGTTCTTC. Encoded protein: CSARQGSSYNEQFF. The chain has TRBV20-1 and TRBJ2-1; D perhaps matches TRBD1 (5 bases). The V gene's germline CDR1 is DFQATT and CDR2 SNEGSKA (reference sequence). The CDR3 spans 14 residues. The V gene lost 2 bases and the J gene lost 0 bases, with 8 bases spanning the gap.

A few counts support this clonotype. This chain connects TRBV12-3 or TRBV12-4 to TRBJ2-7; 7 positions match TRBD1. V dropped 6 bases and J dropped 3; count of bases not matched to a gene: 8. The CDR3 runs 14 residues. CDR3 sequence reads: CASRRQGLIYEQYF. As DNA, the CDR3 is TGTGCCAGCAGACGACAGGGTCTCATCTACGAGCAGTACTTC.

As for this clonotype: A much larger clone differs from this one at a single base, so this may be a read error. The V call is TRBV19, the J call TRBJ2-5; D gene uncertain. The germline CDR1 and CDR2 sequences are LNHDA and SQIVND (reference sequence). The CDR3 sequence is 14 residues long. CDR3 sequence: CASRIDLDRETQYF. DNA for the CDR3: TGTGCCAGTAGAATAGATCTAGATCGAGAGACCCAGTACTTC.

The CDR3 protein is CASSRTGVNQPQHF. CDR3 nucleotide sequence: TGTGCCAGCAGCCGGACAGGGGTGAACCAGCCCCAGCATTTT. The chain uses TRBV7-6 and TRBJ1-5, with TRBD1 matching 9 bases. Trimming took 5 bases from V and 7 from J; bases not matched to a gene: 6. Germline loops: CDR1 SGHVS, CDR2 FNYEAQ. This CDR3 has 14 amino acids. Full variable domain (outside the CDR3, taken from reference TRBV7-6 and TRBJ1-5): GAGVSQSPRYKVTKRGQDVALRCDPISGHVSLYWYRQALGQGPEFLTYFNYEAQQDKSGLPNDRFSAERPEGSISTLTIQRTEQRDSAMYRCASSRTGVNQPQHFGDGTRLSIL.

The table lists this clonotype with many counts. The gene calls are TRBV28 and TRBJ2-5, with 8 bases fitting TRBD1. Germline loops: CDR1 MDHEN, CDR2 SYDVKM. The J segment lost 4 bases and the V segment lost 4 bases, leaving 2 bases of the junction unmatched. The CDR3 runs 13 residues. CDR3 in amino acids: CASSSQGGETQYF. For the CDR3, the DNA is TGTGCCAGCAGTTCACAGGGGGGAGAGACCCAGTACTTC.

This clonotype was picked up a small number of times. The V and J genes are TRBV2 and TRBJ2-5; TRBD1 matches 9 bases. V lost 6 bases to trimming and J lost 2 bases; unmatched junction nucleotides: 1. The germline V gene encodes CDR1 SNHLY and CDR2 FYNNEI. CDR3 length equals 13 residues. The CDR3 region has the DNA TGTGCCAGCAGCGACAGGGGGCAAGAGACCCAGTACTTC. It yields the protein CASSDRGQETQYF.

This clonotype was recorded many times. The V call is TRBV20-1, the J call TRBJ1-2; no definite D call. The germline V and J ends were trimmed by 6 bases and 4 bases, with 9 bases remaining between them. This CDR3 contains 11 residues. Germline V gives CDR1 DFQATT, CDR2 SNEGSKA (reference sequence). The CDR3 DNA sequence: TGCAGTGCCGTCGCCCCCTATGGCTACACCTTC. Its protein product is CSAVAPYGYTF.

V gene TRBV6-2 or TRBV6-3 combines with J gene TRBJ2-2; D gene uncertain. V lost 6 bases and J lost 4, with 6 bases in between. The CDR3 covers 12 residues. Germline CDR1 and CDR2: MNHEY and SVGEGT. The CDR3 DNA reads as TGTGCCAGCAGCCGAGTCACCGGGGAGCTGTTTTTT. This sequence encodes CASSRVTGELFF.